This TCR beta chain was observed in a study of cytomegalovirus exposure and HLA in healthy donors. Study observations and caveats: Previous analysis showed most TCR beta V segments were productive about 87% or about 30% of the time. Reports indicate that TCR beta sequences accurately predicted the HLA-A and HLA-B alleles of most subjects. Cytomegalovirus status was reportedly diagnosed by the classifier with high sensitivity and specificity. It was confirmed in vitro that a few of the CMV-associated chains were specific for CMV antigens.

This PCR relied on a set of 60 Vbeta primers and 13 Jbeta primers. TCRdb's table, derived via immunoSEQ multiplex PCR, lists solely in-frame clones and lacks some. Here the sample spans about 200,000 clones, around 73% being singletons. On this clone: Its antigen is still unknown.

Germline CDR1 and CDR2: SGHRS and YFSETQ. Trimming removed 0 bases from V and 4 bases from J, with 10 bases in between. CDR3 length: 14 residues. This TCR was sampled from a woman in her 30s in good health and CMV-seronegative. V and J are TRBV5-1 and TRBJ1-2; D remains ambiguous. Sequences were obtained from PBMCs. This CDR3 reads CASSLGQPSYGYTF. The DNA for the CDR3 is TGCGCCAGCAGCTTGGGACAACCCTCCTATGGCTACACCTTC.